These T cell receptor beta chains were read from a single sample in a study of CD8+CD57+ T cells in acquired aplastic anemia. TCRdb redid the calling of the reads with MiXCR, one entry per CDR3 protein. Among 110,000 or so distinct CDR3 sequences, around 53% were seen once, and the ten largest hold roughly 34%. The specimen was sorted CD4+, CD8+, or CD8+CD57+ T cells (not recorded which) from PBMCs. Every receptor here comes from a human donor in good health, serving as a control. The CDR3 runs from the conserved cysteine through the conserved F or W. Each record gives: clone size, V gene, CDR3 length, D gene, J gene, CDR3 DNA, CDR3 protein. A D gene is named only where the DNA matches it firmly. Size values are once, few and many counts, or a class for expanded clones, and some rows have none.

many	TRBV9	13	.	TRBJ2-7	TGTGCCAGCAGCGTTGACACTTACTACGAGCAGTACTTC	CASSVDTYYEQYF
.	TRBV11-1	17	.	TRBJ1-1	TGTGCCAGCAGAAGACTTTCGGGACGGTACAACGGGACTGAAGCTTTCTTT	CASRRLSGRYNGTEAFF
.	TRBV24-1	11	.	TRBJ2-1	TGTGCCACCAGTCAGGGAGCTGAGCAGTTCTTC	CATSQGAEQFF
many	TRBV4-2	15	TRBD1	TRBJ2-7	TGTGCCAGCAGCCAGACCGGGACAGGGGGCGGCGAGCAGTACTTC	CASSQTGTGGGEQYF
many	TRBV5-6	14	.	TRBJ1-2	TGTGCCAGCAGTTTTATAGGCCAATCCATTGGCTACACCTTC	CASSFIGQSIGYTF
many	TRBV29-1	14	.	TRBJ2-3	TGCAGCGTTGAAACGGGGGAAGTTACAGATACGCAGTATTTT	CSVETGEVTDTQYF
.	TRBV2	13	.	TRBJ2-1	TGTGCCAGGAAGGACCGTGCTTACAATGAGCAGTTCTTC	CARKDRAYNEQFF
.	TRBV29-1	12	TRBD1	TRBJ1-1	TGCAGCGGGGGACAGCTGAACACTGAAGCTTTCTTT	CSGGQLNTEAFF
.	TRBV25-1	14	.	TRBJ2-3	TGTGCCAGCAGTTTAGCGGAGGGGGGAGATACGCAGTATTTT	CASSLAEGGDTQYF
.	TRBV24-1	15	.	TRBJ2-1	TGTGCCACCAGTGATCCGGGACCCCGGGGGAATGAGCAGTTCTTC	CATSDPGPRGNEQFF
.	TRBV9	15	.	TRBJ1-4	TGTGCCAGCAGCGTAGCAGTGGGCAAAAATGAAAAACTGTTTTTT	CASSVAVGKNEKLFF
.	TRBV12-3/TRBV12-4	15	TRBD2	TRBJ2-3	TGTGCCAGCAGTAGCACTAGCGGGGAAACAGATACGCAGTATTTT	CASSSTSGETDTQYF